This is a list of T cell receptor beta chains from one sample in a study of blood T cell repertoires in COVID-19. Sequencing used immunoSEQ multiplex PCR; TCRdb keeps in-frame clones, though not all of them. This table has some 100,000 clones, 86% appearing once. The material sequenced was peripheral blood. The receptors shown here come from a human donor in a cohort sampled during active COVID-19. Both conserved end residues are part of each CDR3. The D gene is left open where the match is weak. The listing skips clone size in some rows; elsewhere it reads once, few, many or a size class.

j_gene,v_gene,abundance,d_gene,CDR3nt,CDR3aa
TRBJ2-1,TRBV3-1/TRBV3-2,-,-,TGTGCCAGCAGCCCCTCAGGGTCCTACAATGAGCAGTTCTTC,CASSPSGSYNEQFF
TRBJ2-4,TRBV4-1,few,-,TGCGCCAGCAGCCAATCTCCCCTAGGAGGGACAGATAAAAACATTCAGTACTTC,CASSQSPLGGTDKNIQYF
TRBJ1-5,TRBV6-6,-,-,TGTGCCAGCAGTTACTTGGTAGCAGGGTACAATCAGCCCCAGCATTTT,CASSYLVAGYNQPQHF
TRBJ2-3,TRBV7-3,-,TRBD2,TGTGCCAGCAGCTTAAGCGGGAGGGACACAGATACGCAGTATTTT,CASSLSGRDTDTQYF
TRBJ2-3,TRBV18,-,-,TGTGCCAGCTCCGTCGTCGCAGATACGCAGTATTTT,CASSVVADTQYF
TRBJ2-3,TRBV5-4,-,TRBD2,TGTGCCAGCAGCTTCCGGGGGACTAGCGGGAGGAGTACGCAGTATTTT,CASSFRGTSGRSTQYF
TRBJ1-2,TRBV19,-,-,TGTGCCAGTAGCCATGGCGGGGGCGCAGATGGCTACACCTTC,CASSHGGGADGYTF
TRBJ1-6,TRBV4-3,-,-,TGCGCCAGCAGCCAAGATGCAGTCCTTAATTCACCCCTCCACTTT,CASSQDAVLNSPLHF
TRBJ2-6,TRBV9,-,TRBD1,TGTGCCAGCAGCCCACAGGGGGCAGCTGGGGCCAACGTCCTGACTTTC,CASSPQGAAGANVLTF
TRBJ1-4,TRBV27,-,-,TGTGCCAGCAAAGACCTACGGGGTAATGAAAAACTGTTTTTT,CASKDLRGNEKLFF
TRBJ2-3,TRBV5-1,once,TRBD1,TGCGCCAGCAGCTTGGCCTTAGGACAGGGGGTGGATACGCAGTATTTT,CASSLALGQGVDTQYF
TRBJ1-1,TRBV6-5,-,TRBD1,TGTGCCAGCAGTTTAGGGCAGGGGGAGGAAGCTTTCTTT,CASSLGQGEEAFF
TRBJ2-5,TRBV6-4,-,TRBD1,TGTGCCAGCAGTCCGAAGACAGGGCCCGGGACCCAGTACTTC,CASSPKTGPGTQYF
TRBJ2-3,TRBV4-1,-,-,TGCGCCAGCAGCCAAGAGATGGGGGGGGCCGTCACAGATACGCAGTATTTT,CASSQEMGGAVTDTQYF
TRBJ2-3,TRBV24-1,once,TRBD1,TGTGCCACCAGTGAGGGACAGGGGAGCACAGATACGCAGTATTTT,CATSEGQGSTDTQYF
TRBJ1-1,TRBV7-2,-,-,TGTGCCAGCAGCTCCCTGCGAATGGCTGAAGCTTTCTTT,CASSSLRMAEAFF
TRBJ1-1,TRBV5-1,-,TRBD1,TGCGCCAGCAGCTTGAGACAGGGGGCGAACACTGAAGCTTTCTTT,CASSLRQGANTEAFF
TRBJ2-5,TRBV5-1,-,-,TGCGCCAGCAGCTTGGGGGAGCAGCAAGAGACCCAGTACTTC,CASSLGEQQETQYF
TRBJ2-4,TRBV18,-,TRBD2,TGTGCCAGCTCATTGGGACTAGCGGGTGGCGTTATTCAGTACTTC,CASSLGLAGGVIQYF
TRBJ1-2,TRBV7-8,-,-,TGTGCCAGCAGCCCCGGGGGGAGTTTGGCGTTTCGGGGCTACACCTTC,CASSPGGSLAFRGYTF
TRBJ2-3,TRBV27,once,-,TGTGCCAGCAGTTCCGAGTTGCGGCCGAGCACAGATACGCAGTATTTT,CASSSELRPSTDTQYF
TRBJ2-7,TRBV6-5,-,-,TGTGCCAGCAGCAGCCGACAGTACTCCTACGAGCAGTACTTC,CASSSRQYSYEQYF
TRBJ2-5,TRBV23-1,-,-,TGCGCCAGCAGTCAATCGGGTAGGCTAGGTCGGAACTTC,CASSQSGRLGRNF
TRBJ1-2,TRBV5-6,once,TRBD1,TGTGCCAGCAGCCCTCCTGGACAGGGTCTCCTTCGGTATGGCTACACCTTC,CASSPPGQGLLRYGYTF
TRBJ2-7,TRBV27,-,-,TGTGCCAGCACCACTAATCAGGGGATAAACGAGCAGTACTTC,CASTTNQGINEQYF
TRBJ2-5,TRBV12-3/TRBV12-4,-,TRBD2,TGTGCCAGCAGGTTGGGCGGGAGAGAGACCCAGTACTTC,CASRLGGRETQYF
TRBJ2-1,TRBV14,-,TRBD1,TGTGCCAGCAGCCAAGATTTCCCCAACGGGGACAGGGCGTGGGACAATGAGCAGTTCTTC,CASSQDFPNGDRAWDNEQFF
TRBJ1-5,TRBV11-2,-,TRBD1,TGTGCCAGCAGCCCGACAGGGGGCTTAGAGCCCCAGCATTTT,CASSPTGGLEPQHF
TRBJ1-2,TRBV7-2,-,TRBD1,TGTGCCAGCAGCCCACAGGGGGCCAACTATGGCTACACCTTC,CASSPQGANYGYTF
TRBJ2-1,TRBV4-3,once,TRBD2,TGCGCCAGCAGCCAAGAATTCACTAGCGGGAGGGATTACAATGAGCAGTTCTTC,CASSQEFTSGRDYNEQFF
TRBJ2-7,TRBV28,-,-,TGTGCCAGCAGCCCCCTGGGAGGCCCCTACGAGCAGTACTTC,CASSPLGGPYEQYF
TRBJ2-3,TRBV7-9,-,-,TGTGCCAGCAGCCCAGACACAGATACGCAGTATTTT,CASSPDTDTQYF
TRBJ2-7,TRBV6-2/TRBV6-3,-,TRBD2,TGTGCCAGCAGTTCCCCGGGGCGGGAGACCTACGAGCAGTACTTC,CASSSPGRETYEQYF
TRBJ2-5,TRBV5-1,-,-,TGCGCCAGCCGTGCGACGGGCCAAGAGACCCAGTACTTC,CASRATGQETQYF
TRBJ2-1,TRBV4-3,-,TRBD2,TGCGCCAGCAGCCAAGAATCTAACCGGGAGGGCCCCTACAATGAGCAGTTCTTC,CASSQESNREGPYNEQFF
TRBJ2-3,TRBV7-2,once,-,TGTGCCAGCAAGCCCGGAACAGACACAGATACGCAGTATTTT,CASKPGTDTDTQYF
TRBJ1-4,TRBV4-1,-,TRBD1,TGCGCCAGCAGCGATTTGGGACAGTCAACTAATGAAAAACTGTTTTTT,CASSDLGQSTNEKLFF
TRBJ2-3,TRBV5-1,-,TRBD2,TGCGCCAGCAGCCGGGAGGCCGGGACAGATACGCAGTATTTT,CASSREAGTDTQYF
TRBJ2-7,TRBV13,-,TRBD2,TGTGCCAGCAGCCCCGGGGGAGCGGGGGGCGGCGAGCAGTACTTC,CASSPGGAGGGEQYF
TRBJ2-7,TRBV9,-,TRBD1,TGTGCCAGCAGCGTCGACCCCCGGGACAGGGTCTACGAGCAGTACTTC,CASSVDPRDRVYEQYF
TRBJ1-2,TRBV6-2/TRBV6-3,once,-,TGTGCCAGCAGCCGCGGAGTATACTATGGCTACACCTTC,CASSRGVYYGYTF
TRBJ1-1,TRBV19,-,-,TGTGCCAGTAGTCCTGGCCCCGAAGCTTTCTTT,CASSPGPEAFF
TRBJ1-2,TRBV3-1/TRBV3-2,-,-,TGTGCCAGCAGCCCAGGAGCGACAGCGCGTGGCTACACCTTC,CASSPGATARGYTF
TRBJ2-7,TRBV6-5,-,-,TGTGCCAGCAGTACTCCACAGGGCCTCAGGAACGAGCAGTACTTC,CASSTPQGLRNEQYF
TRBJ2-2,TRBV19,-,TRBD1,TGTGCCAGTAGTCCCCGGACAGGTGGTGAGGGGGAGCTGTTTTTT,CASSPRTGGEGELFF
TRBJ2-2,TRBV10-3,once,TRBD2,TGTGCCATCAGAATGAGCGGGGGGCTCGCCGGGGAGCTGTTTTTT,CAIRMSGGLAGELFF
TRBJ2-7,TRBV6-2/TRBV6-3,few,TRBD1,TGTGCCAGCAGTTTCTCCGGGACAGGGGTGACGCAGTACTTC,CASSFSGTGVTQYF
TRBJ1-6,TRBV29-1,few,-,TGCAGCGTTGCCGACAGCTCCTATAATTCACCCCTCCACTTT,CSVADSSYNSPLHF
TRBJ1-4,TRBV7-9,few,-,TGTGCCAGCAGCTTCGGCGGGTCGGGTGAAAAACTGTTTTTT,CASSFGGSGEKLFF
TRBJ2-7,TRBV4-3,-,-,TGCGCCAGCAGCCAAGAGGTGGACACCCAACTCTCCTACGAGCAGTACTTC,CASSQEVDTQLSYEQYF
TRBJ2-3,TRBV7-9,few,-,TGTGCCAGCAGCTTAGAGGCTGAGACTTTCACAGATACGCAGTATTTT,CASSLEAETFTDTQYF
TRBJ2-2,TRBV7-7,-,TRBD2,TGTGCCAGCAGCCCGAGCGGGGGGGCTGGCACCGGGGAGCTGTTTTTT,CASSPSGGAGTGELFF
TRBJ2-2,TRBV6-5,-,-,TGTGCCACCCAAGAGGGTTCCGGGGAGCTGTTTTTT,CATQEGSGELFF
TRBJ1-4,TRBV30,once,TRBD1,TGTGCCTGCCCGGGACAGGGTTTTGAAAAATTGTTTTTT,CACPGQGFEKLFF
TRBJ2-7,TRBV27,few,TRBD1,TGTGCCAGCCGTTTATCCGGGACAGGGTCCTACGAGCAGTACTTC,CASRLSGTGSYEQYF
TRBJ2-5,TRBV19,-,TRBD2,TGTGCCAGTAGTATAGGCGGGGGACAAGAGACCCAGTACTTC,CASSIGGGQETQYF